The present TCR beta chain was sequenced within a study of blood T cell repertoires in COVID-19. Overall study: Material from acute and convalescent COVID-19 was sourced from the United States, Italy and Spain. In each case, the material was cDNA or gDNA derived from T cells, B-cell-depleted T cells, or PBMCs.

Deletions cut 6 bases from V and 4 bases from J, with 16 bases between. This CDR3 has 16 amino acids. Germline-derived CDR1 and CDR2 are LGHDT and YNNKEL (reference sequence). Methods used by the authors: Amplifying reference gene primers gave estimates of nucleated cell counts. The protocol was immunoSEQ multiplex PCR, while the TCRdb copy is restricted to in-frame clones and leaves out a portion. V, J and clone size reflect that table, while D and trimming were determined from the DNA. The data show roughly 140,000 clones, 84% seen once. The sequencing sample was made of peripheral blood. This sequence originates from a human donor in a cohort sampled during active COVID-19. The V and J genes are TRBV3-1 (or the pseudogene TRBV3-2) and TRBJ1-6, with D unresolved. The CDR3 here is CASRKRASVYNSPLHF. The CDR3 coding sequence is TGTGCCAGCAGAAAGCGGGCGTCCGTATATAATTCACCCCTCCACTTT.